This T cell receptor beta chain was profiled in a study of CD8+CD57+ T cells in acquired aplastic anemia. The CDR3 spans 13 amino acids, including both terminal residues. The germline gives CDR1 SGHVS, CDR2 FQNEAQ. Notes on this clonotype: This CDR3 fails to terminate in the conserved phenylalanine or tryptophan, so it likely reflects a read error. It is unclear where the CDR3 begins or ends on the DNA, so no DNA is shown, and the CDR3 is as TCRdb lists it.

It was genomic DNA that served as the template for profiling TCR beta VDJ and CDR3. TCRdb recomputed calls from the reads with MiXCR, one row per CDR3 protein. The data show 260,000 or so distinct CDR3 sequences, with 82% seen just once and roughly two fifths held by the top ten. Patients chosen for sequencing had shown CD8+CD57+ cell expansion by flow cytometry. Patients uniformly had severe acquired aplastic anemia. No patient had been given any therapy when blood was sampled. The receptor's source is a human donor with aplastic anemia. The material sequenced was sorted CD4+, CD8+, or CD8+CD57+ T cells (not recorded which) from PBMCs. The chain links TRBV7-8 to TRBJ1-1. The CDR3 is CASMLAGDTDTFY.